A selection of T cell receptor beta chains follows, all from one sample in a study of stem cell transplantation in POMP-related autoinflammatory disease. Repertoires were generated with immunoSEQ multiplex PCR, while TCRdb's copy carries only in-frame clones and drops some. Here the sample spans about 68,000 clones, approximately 90% being singletons. This sample comprised CD4+ T cells from PBMCs, obtained after stem cell transplantation. The receptors originated from a human patient with POMP-related autoinflammation and immune dysregulation (PRAID). Some T cells here may be from the graft donor. The CDR3 runs from the conserved cysteine through the conserved F or W. A D gene is named only where the DNA matches it firmly. Size is omitted from some rows. Given values are once, few, many or a class for expanded clones.

abundance	j_gene	d_gene	v_gene	CDR3nt	CDR3aa
.	TRBJ1-5	.	TRBV10-3	TGTGCCATCAGTGAGTTCCCGACAGACTACAATCAGCCCCAGCATTTT	CAISEFPTDYNQPQHF
.	TRBJ1-5	.	TRBV19	TGTGCCAGTAGTATGGGAAGGGGGGATAATCAGCCCCAGCATTTT	CASSMGRGDNQPQHF
.	TRBJ1-4	.	TRBV7-2	TGTGCCAGCAGCTTAATGAACTCACCGGCAACTAATGAAAAACTGTTTTTT	CASSLMNSPATNEKLFF
once	TRBJ1-2	TRBD1	TRBV5-8	TGTGCCAGCAGCCTCGGACAGGGAACCCACTATGGCTACACCTTC	CASSLGQGTHYGYTF
once	TRBJ2-3	.	TRBV30	TGTGCCTGGAGTTCTGACAGCACAGATACGCAGTATTTT	CAWSSDSTDTQYF
.	TRBJ1-6	.	TRBV20-1	TGCAGTGCTAGTCGGGGCCCTCGGAATTCACCCCTCCACTTT	CSASRGPRNSPLHF
.	TRBJ2-7	.	TRBV19	TGTGCCAGTAGAAAATCCGGGACTCTCTCCTACGAGCAGTACTTC	CASRKSGTLSYEQYF
.	TRBJ2-3	.	TRBV7-9	TGTGCCAGCAGCACCGGGACTAGGGGGCTGTATTTT	CASSTGTRGLYF
.	TRBJ2-7	TRBD1	TRBV4-1	TGCGCCAGCAGCCCCCTCCGGGGACAGTACTACGAGCAGTACTTC	CASSPLRGQYYEQYF
once	TRBJ2-5	.	TRBV28	TGTGCCAGCAGTTTATGGAGGACGGGCGGGGCCGAGACCCAGTACTTC	CASSLWRTGGAETQYF
.	TRBJ2-1	.	TRBV25-1	TGTGCCAGCAGTGAGACCCCCGGCGGGGGCGGATACAATGAGCAGTTCTTC	CASSETPGGGGYNEQFF
.	TRBJ1-3	.	TRBV18	TGTGCCAGCTCAACGGGGACGAGCTCTGGAAACACCATATATTTT	CASSTGTSSGNTIYF
.	TRBJ1-6	.	TRBV6-2/TRBV6-3	TGTGCCAGCAGTCCGTTGCGGAAGAATTCACCCCTCCACTTT	CASSPLRKNSPLHF
.	TRBJ2-1	TRBD2	TRBV6-5	TGTGCCAGCGGACCGGGACTACTATCCTACAATGAGCAGTTCTTC	CASGPGLLSYNEQFF
.	TRBJ1-1	.	TRBV11-2	TGTGCCAGCAGCTTAGGGGTTTTGGACACTGAAGCTTTCTTT	CASSLGVLDTEAFF
.	TRBJ1-4	TRBD1	TRBV7-9	TGTGCCAGCAGCTTTACCGAGGACAGGAGGGAAAAACTGTTTTTT	CASSFTEDRREKLFF
.	TRBJ1-1	.	TRBV9	TGTGCCAGCTTCCGGGGGGGCCTCACTGAAGCTTTCTTT	CASFRGGLTEAFF
.	TRBJ1-2	.	TRBV5-6	TGTGCCAGCAGCTTGGGAGGGGCGGATGGCTACACCTTC	CASSLGGADGYTF
few	TRBJ1-5	.	TRBV7-8	TGTGCCAGCAGGTCGGAGGCCTACAATCAGCCCCAGCATTTT	CASRSEAYNQPQHF
.	TRBJ2-1	.	TRBV4-1	TGCGCCAGCAGCCCCCTTACGAGGGGCCAGTTTCCCAATGAGCAGTTCTTC	CASSPLTRGQFPNEQFF
.	TRBJ2-1	.	TRBV28	TGTGCCAGCATAACGGGGGCACTATCCTACAATGAGCAGTTCTTC	CASITGALSYNEQFF
.	TRBJ2-5	TRBD2	TRBV5-5	TGTGCCAGCAGCAGGGACTATCCGTACCAAGAGACCCAGTACTTC	CASSRDYPYQETQYF
.	TRBJ1-1	.	TRBV19	TGTGCCAGTAGCCCCGTCAGCATGAACACTGAAGCTTTCTTT	CASSPVSMNTEAFF
.	TRBJ1-2	.	TRBV28	TGTGCCAGCAGTTTGTACCTCATCCCTACGACAGTGGATGGCTATGGCTACACCTTC	CASSLYLIPTTVDGYGYTF
.	TRBJ1-5	TRBD1	TRBV7-8	TGTGCCAGCAGCCGTCGGGACAGGGGTGCTTATAGCAATCAGCCCCAGCATTTT	CASSRRDRGAYSNQPQHF
few	TRBJ2-1	TRBD2	TRBV2	TGTGCCAGCAGTGTCGAGGGACTAGCGGGGAGGACTGAGCAGTTCTTC	CASSVEGLAGRTEQFF
once	TRBJ1-2	.	TRBV5-1	TGCGCCAGCAGCTTGGAGGGGAGAAGGGAGGGCTACACCTTC	CASSLEGRREGYTF
.	TRBJ1-4	TRBD1	TRBV4-1	TGCGCCAGCAGCCAAGATAGACAGGGGGCGAGGACTAATGAAAAACTGTTTTTT	CASSQDRQGARTNEKLFF
.	TRBJ2-2	.	TRBV12-3/TRBV12-4	TGTGCCAGCAGTTATAAGTTAGACGGGGAGCTGTTTTTT	CASSYKLDGELFF
.	TRBJ1-6	.	TRBV6-5	TGTGCCAGCAGTATAGGGGGGCCTTCACCCCTCCACTTT	CASSIGGPSPLHF
.	TRBJ1-2	TRBD1	TRBV24-1	TGTGCCACCAGTGATGCGGCCGGACAGGGCAACTATGGCTACACCTTC	CATSDAAGQGNYGYTF
.	TRBJ1-6	.	TRBV28	TGTGCCAGCAAAGAGCGATATAATTCACCCCTCCACTTT	CASKERYNSPLHF
.	TRBJ2-1	TRBD2	TRBV7-9	TGTGCCAGCAGCCGCTGGGGGACTAGCGGGAGTTTGGTTGAGCAGTTCTTC	CASSRWGTSGSLVEQFF
.	TRBJ2-1	TRBD2	TRBV6-2/TRBV6-3	TGTGCCAGCAGTTACTCGTGGACTAGCATCAATGAGCAGTTCTTC	CASSYSWTSINEQFF
.	TRBJ1-6	.	TRBV11-2	TGTGCCAGCAGCCCACGATCCGACAGGCGTAATTCACCCCTCCACTTT	CASSPRSDRRNSPLHF
.	TRBJ2-5	.	TRBV5-4	TGTGCCAGCAGCTTCGCTGGGGCTGCGGGTGAAGAGACCCAGTACTTC	CASSFAGAAGEETQYF
.	TRBJ1-1	.	TRBV27	TGTGCCAGCAGTACCGGGTCCAAAGCTTTCTTT	CASSTGSKAFF
.	TRBJ1-1	TRBD1	TRBV9	TGTGCCAGCAGTACTGACAGGGATGGTACTGAAGCTTTCTTT	CASSTDRDGTEAFF
.	TRBJ2-5	.	TRBV4-2	TGTGCCAGCAGCCTCTTAGGAGGGGGAGGCCAAGAGACCCAGTACTTC	CASSLLGGGGQETQYF
.	TRBJ1-5	.	TRBV6-5	TGTGCCAGCAGTTACTCGGGAGGGATGGGTCAGCCCCAGCATTTT	CASSYSGGMGQPQHF
.	TRBJ2-4	TRBD1	TRBV2	TGTGCCAGCAGTGGGACAGGGGGCATTCAGTACTTC	CASSGTGGIQYF